This T cell receptor beta chain was captured in a study of graft-versus-host responses after intestinal transplantation. The wider study: As for transplant type, recipients had multivisceral, liver-intestinal, or isolated intestinal grafts. The whole recipient group had anti-thymocyte globulin induction followed by tacrolimus and steroids for two to three years. Study-wide results and caveats: GvH clone levels peaked in circulation, and this peak was associated with early post-transplant HvG declines.

Some clones are missing from TCRdb's copy, which holds only in-frame ones; the method was immunoSEQ multiplex PCR. The table records 60,000 to 90,000 clones, roughly 88% of them present only once. V was trimmed by 2 bases and J by 2 bases, leaving 17 bases between them. This CDR3 has 17 amino acids. In germline, CDR1 is WSHSY, CDR2 SAAADI. Notes on this clone: Its antigen is unknown.

The receptor's source is a human donor who received an intestinal transplant. This chain links TRBV10-2 with TRBJ2-3, with D possibly matching TRBD2 (7 bases). Sequencing used unstimulated CD8+ T cells sorted from spleen or lymph node cells, obtained before intestinal transplant. The CDR3 is CASSEAGGPPPTDTQYF. The DNA for the CDR3 is TGCGCCAGCAGTGAGGCCGGGGGGCCCCCCCCCACAGATACGCAGTATTTT.